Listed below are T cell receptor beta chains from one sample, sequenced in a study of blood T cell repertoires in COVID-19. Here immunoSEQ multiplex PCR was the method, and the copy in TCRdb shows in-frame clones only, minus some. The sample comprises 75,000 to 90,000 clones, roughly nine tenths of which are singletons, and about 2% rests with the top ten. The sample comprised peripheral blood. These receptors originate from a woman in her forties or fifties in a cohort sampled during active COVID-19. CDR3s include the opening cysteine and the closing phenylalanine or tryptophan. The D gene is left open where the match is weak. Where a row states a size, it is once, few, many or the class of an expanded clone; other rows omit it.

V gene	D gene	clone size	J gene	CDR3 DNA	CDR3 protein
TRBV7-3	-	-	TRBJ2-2	TGTGCCAGCACATTGGGGGGGCTGGGCACCGGGGAGCTGTTTTTT	CASTLGGLGTGELFF
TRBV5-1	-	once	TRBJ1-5	TGCGCCAGCAGCTTGGGGGGAGAGGAGCATCAGCCCCAGCATTTT	CASSLGGEEHQPQHF
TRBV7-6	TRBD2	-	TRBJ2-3	TGTGCCAGCAGCTTAAGTAGCCAGCGGGGGTTTGATACGCAGTATTTT	CASSLSSQRGFDTQYF
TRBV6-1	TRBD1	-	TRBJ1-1	TGTGCCAGCAGTGGCCCCGGACAGGGAGGGAACACTGAAGCTTTCTTT	CASSGPGQGGNTEAFF
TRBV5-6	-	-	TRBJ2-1	TGTGCCAGCAGCCCGGGGTGGCGCAATGAGCAGTTCTTC	CASSPGWRNEQFF
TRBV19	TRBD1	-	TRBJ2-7	TGTGCCAGTAGCCAGGGACAGTCGAGCTCCTACGAGCAGTACTTC	CASSQGQSSSYEQYF
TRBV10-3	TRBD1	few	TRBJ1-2	TGTGCCATCAGTGAGCCCGGGACAGGGGTAGGCATTCGTTATGGCTACACCTTC	CAISEPGTGVGIRYGYTF
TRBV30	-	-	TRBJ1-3	TGTGCCTGCACCCCCCCGGGGACTGGAAACACCATATATTTT	CACTPPGTGNTIYF
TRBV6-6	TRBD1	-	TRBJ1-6	TGTGCCAGCAGTCCGAACCCGGCCGGGACAGCCAATTCACCCCTCCACTTT	CASSPNPAGTANSPLHF
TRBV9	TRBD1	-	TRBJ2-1	TGTGCCAGCAGCGTAGGAGGGACAGGGAGAAGTGAGCAGTTCTTC	CASSVGGTGRSEQFF
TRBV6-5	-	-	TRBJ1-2	TGTGCCAGCAGTTACTCGACCAGGGTTGGCTACACCTTC	CASSYSTRVGYTF
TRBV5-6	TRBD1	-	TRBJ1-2	TGTGCCAGCAGCTATGAACAGGGGTGGCCTAACTATGGCTACACCTTC	CASSYEQGWPNYGYTF
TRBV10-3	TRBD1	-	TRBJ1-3	TGTGCCATCAGTACCGGGACAGGGGGAAACACCATATATTTT	CAISTGTGGNTIYF